This T cell receptor (beta chain) was recorded in a study of OX40 agonist ivuxolimab in advanced cancers. This CDR3 spans 15 amino acids. The germline gives CDR1 SEHNR, CDR2 FQNEAQ (reference sequence). Trimming shortened V by 0 bases and J by 5 bases, and 10 bases separated the two germline ends. In the case of this clone: Its antigen is unknown.

Study results and caveats: It was not determined which antigens were specifically recognized by the peripheral T cells that had undergone clonal expansion.

The method was immunoSEQ multiplex PCR; TCRdb's version includes in-frame clones alone and lacks a portion of them. The data show about 100,000 clones, over 75% seen once. The sequencing used CD4+ or CD8+ T cells sorted from blood, collected in a trial of the OX40 agonist ivuxolimab. This receptor was identified in an adult with an advanced solid tumor such as melanoma, head and neck, liver or kidney cancer. V and J are TRBV7-9 and TRBJ1-4; D is undetermined. As DNA, the CDR3 is TGTGCCAGCAGCTTAGCTCCCTTTGGGAATGAAAAACTGTTTTTT. Encoded protein: CASSLAPFGNEKLFF.